Listed below are T cell receptor beta chains from one sample, sequenced in a study of blood T cell repertoires in COVID-19. Assay: immunoSEQ multiplex PCR; the TCRdb copy retains only in-frame clones and omits some. The sample shows about 320,000 clones, just over 85% of them seen only once. Material: PBMCs or T cells enriched from blood (not recorded which). The receptors come from a young woman who had recovered from COVID-19. The conserved cysteine and the conserved F or W are not part of the CDR3 here. A D gene is named only where the DNA matches it firmly. Some rows have no size entry. The others give once, few or many, or a class for an expanded clone.

v_call d_call clone_size cdr3_aa
TRBV6-5 TRBD1 NA ASMPNRGGGYT
TRBV5-1 NA NA ASSAGLGANGYT
TRBV4-1 NA NA ASSQDFRQGYGYT
TRBV27 NA few ASSPITGNNYGYT
TRBV2 TRBD1 few ASSETQGARAF
TRBV5-4 TRBD1 NA ASSQGQGDPDTQY
TRBV27 TRBD2 many ASSSGRDYYEQY
TRBV2 TRBD2 NA ASSVGVAGGDQY
TRBV28 TRBD1 NA ASSLTGAAYEQY
TRBV19 TRBD1 NA ASRGQGANTGELF
TRBV3-1/TRBV3-2 NA NA ASSQFPLSNYNEQF
TRBV6-1 NA NA ASSAPPGRSYTGELF
TRBV10-3 NA NA AISENTGKGAF
TRBV7-3 NA NA ASSLTGEYGYT
TRBV7-9 TRBD1 once ASSVILAGGAYGYT
TRBV5-1 NA NA ASSLLRGARTDTQY
TRBV5-1 TRBD2 NA ASSLAPTGGMADTQY
TRBV6-5 NA NA ASSYGGGLNTEAF
TRBV2 TRBD2 NA ASSVDASGGDNTDTQY
TRBV9 NA NA ASSPTEPPYGYT
TRBV6-5 TRBD1 few ASKGQGAGDTEAF
TRBV29-1 NA NA SVEHMDYGYT
TRBV9 TRBD1 NA ASSPTGGGNTEAF
TRBV9 TRBD1 NA ASSPEPQGAKGYT
TRBV21-1 NA NA ASSKALTDTDTQY
TRBV10-3 NA NA AISESMQGSSYNSPLH
TRBV7-9 TRBD1 many ASSSNDRGGNEQY
TRBV5-1 NA NA ASSPPGGNEKLF
TRBV18 NA NA ASSPPSDTQY
TRBV27 NA NA ASSTPGQGDYEQY
TRBV11-2 NA NA ASSPQAYGGTGGYT
TRBV6-5 TRBD1 NA ASSSTGGIAGELF
TRBV3-1/TRBV3-2 NA NA ASSQDSGMIAKNIQY
TRBV5-1 NA NA ASSFGGSNQPQH
TRBV7-3 NA NA ASSLTDGGGSGYT
TRBV5-1 TRBD1 NA ASSLTKAQGEFYGYT
TRBV20-1 TRBD1 NA SADRGGGYT
TRBV5-1 TRBD1 NA ASSPFDRGRSEQF
TRBV19 TRBD1 NA ASSPRTGGAYGYT
TRBV24-1 NA NA ATSDPKTGLYNEQF
TRBV5-5 NA NA ASSAVPQITDTQY
TRBV4-1 NA NA ASSQVQQLAISSQPQH
TRBV3-1/TRBV3-2 NA NA ASSQASLEKLF
TRBV11-2 TRBD2 NA ASSYNRGGTDTQY